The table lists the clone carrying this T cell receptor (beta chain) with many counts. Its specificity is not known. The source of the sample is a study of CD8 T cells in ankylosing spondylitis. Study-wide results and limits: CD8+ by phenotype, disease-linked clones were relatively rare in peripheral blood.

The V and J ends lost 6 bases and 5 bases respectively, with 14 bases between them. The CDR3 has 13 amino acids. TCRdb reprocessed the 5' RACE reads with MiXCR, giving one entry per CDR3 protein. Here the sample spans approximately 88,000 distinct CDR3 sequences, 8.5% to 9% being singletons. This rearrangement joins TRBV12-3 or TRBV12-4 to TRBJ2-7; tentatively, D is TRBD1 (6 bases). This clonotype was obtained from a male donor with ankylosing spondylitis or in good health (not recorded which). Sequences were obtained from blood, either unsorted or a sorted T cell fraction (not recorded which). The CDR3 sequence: CASSRDRIHEQYF. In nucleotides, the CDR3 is TGTGCCAGCAGCCGAGACAGGATCCACGAGCAGTACTTC.